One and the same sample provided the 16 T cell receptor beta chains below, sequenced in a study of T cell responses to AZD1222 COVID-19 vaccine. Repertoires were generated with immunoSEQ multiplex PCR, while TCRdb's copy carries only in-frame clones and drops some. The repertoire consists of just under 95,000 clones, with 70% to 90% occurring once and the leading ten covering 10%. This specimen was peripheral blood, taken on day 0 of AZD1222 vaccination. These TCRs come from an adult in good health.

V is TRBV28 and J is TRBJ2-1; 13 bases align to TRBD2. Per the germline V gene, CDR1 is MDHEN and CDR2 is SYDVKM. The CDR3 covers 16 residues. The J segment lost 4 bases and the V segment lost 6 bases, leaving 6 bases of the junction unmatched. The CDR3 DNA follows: TGTGCCAGCAGCAGGACTAGCGGGAGTCTATACAATGAGCAGTTCTTC. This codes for CASSRTSGSLYNEQFF.

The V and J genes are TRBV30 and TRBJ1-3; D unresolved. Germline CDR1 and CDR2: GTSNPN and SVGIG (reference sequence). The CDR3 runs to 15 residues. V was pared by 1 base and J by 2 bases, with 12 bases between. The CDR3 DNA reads TGTGCCTGGAGTGCGGACGGACGGGCTGGAAACACCATATATTTT. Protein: CAWSADGRAGNTIYF.

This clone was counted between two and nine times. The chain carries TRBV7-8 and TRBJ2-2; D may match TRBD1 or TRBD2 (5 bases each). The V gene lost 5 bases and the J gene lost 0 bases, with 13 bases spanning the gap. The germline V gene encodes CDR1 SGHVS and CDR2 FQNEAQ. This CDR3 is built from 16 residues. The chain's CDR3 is CASSGTGTANTGELFF. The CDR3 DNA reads TGTGCCAGCAGCGGTACCGGGACGGCGAACACCGGGGAGCTGTTTTTT. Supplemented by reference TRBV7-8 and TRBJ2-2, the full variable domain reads GAGVSQSPRYKVAKRGQDVALRCDPISGHVSLFWYQQALGQGPEFLTYFQNEAQLDKSGLPSDRFFAERPEGSVSTLKIQRTQQEDSAVYLCASSGTGTANTGELFFGEGSRLTVL.

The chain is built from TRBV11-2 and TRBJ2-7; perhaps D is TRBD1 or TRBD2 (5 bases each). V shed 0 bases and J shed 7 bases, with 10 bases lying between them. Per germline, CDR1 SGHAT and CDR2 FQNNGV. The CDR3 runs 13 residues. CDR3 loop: CASSLDRGREQYF. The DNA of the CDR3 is TGTGCCAGCAGCTTAGACCGGGGCAGGGAGCAGTACTTC.

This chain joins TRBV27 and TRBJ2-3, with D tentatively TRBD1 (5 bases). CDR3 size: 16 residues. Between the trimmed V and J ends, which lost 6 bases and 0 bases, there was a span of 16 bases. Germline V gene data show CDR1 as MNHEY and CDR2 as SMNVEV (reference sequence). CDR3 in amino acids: CASSYRDWGSTDTQYF. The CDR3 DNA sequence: TGTGCCAGCAGCTACAGAGACTGGGGCAGCACAGATACGCAGTATTTT.

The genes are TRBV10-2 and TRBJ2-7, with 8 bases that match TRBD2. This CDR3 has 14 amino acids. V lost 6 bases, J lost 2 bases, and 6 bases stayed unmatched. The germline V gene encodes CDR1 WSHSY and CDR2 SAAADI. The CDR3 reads CASSPQREPYEQYF. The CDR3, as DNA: TGCGCCAGCAGCCCCCAGCGGGAGCCCTACGAGCAGTACTTC.

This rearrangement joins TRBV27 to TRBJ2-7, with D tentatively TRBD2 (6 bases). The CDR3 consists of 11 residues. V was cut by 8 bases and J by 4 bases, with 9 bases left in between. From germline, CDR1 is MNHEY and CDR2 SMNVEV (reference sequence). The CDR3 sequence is CASGGAYEQYF. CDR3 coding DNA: TGTGCCAGCGGAGGGGCATACGAGCAGTACTTC.

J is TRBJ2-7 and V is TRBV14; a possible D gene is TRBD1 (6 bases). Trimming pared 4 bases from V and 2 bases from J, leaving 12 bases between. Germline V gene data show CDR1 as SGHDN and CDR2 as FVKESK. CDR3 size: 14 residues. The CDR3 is CASSPTRTAYEQYF. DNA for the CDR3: TGTGCCAGCAGCCCCACCCGGACAGCCTACGAGCAGTACTTC.

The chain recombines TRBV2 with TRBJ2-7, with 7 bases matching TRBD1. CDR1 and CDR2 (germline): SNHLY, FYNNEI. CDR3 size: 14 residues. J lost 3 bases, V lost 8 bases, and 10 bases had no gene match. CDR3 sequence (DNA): TGTGCCAGCCTCCGGGACAGAGATGTCTACGAGCAGTACTTC. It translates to CASLRDRDVYEQYF.

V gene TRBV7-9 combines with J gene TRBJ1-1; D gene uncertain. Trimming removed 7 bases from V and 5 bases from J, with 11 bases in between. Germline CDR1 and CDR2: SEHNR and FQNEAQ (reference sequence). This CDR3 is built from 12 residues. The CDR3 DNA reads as TGTGCCAGCATTTCCGGAAGAACTGAAGCTTTCTTT. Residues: CASISGRTEAFF.

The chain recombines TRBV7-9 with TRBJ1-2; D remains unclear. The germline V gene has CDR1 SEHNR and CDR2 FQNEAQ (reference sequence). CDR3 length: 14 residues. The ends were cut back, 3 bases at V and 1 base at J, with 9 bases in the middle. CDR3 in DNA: TGTGCCAGCAGCTTGCAAGGGAGTAACTATGGCTACACCTTC. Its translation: CASSLQGSNYGYTF.

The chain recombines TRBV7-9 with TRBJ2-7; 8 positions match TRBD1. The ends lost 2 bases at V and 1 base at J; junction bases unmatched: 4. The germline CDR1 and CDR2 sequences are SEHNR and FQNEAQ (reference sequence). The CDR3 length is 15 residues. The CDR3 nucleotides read TGTGCCAGCAGCTTATCCGGACAGGGATCCTACGAGCAGTACTTC. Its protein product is CASSLSGQGSYEQYF.

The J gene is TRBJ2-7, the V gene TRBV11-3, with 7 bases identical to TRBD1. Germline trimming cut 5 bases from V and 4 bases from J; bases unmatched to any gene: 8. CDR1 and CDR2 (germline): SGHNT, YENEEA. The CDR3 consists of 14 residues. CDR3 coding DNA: TGTGCCAGCAGCCCGGGACAGAACCCTTACGAGCAGTACTTC. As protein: CASSPGQNPYEQYF.

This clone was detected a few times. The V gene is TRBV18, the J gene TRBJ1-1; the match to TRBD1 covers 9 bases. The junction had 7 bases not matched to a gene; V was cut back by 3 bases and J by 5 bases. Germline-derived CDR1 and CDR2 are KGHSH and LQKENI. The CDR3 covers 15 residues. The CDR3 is CASSPKDRGKTEAFF. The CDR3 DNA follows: TGTGCCAGCTCACCCAAGGACAGGGGAAAGACTGAAGCTTTCTTT.

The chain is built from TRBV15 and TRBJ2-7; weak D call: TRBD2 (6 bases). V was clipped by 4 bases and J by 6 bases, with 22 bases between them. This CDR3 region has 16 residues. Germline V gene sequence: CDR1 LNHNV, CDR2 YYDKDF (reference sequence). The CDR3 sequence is CATSTPGGRETGEQYF. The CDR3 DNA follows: TGTGCCACCAGCACGCCGGGTGGACGGGAGACGGGCGAGCAGTACTTC.

The CDR3 spells CASSPSRGQETQYF. The CDR3 DNA follows: TGTGCCAGCAGTCCCTCCAGGGGGCAAGAGACCCAGTACTTC. This rearrangement joins TRBV3-1 (or the pseudogene TRBV3-2) to TRBJ2-5, with 7 positions matching TRBD1. Germline V gene sequence: CDR1 LGHDT, CDR2 YNNKEL (reference sequence). Trimming at V came to 6 bases and at J to 2 bases, leaving 6 bases not matched to a gene. The CDR3 spans 14 residues.